The sequence of this TCR beta chain was determined in a study of blood T cells in healthy people across ages. A note on this clonotype: No antigen is known for it.

CDR3 size: 18 residues. Trimming stripped 7 bases from V and 1 base from J, with 25 bases between. Overall study findings and caveats: More naive CD4+ cells and higher diversity marked long-lived donors relative to aged donors. Expanded clonotype shifts may have been confounded, as the donors had an unknown CMV status.

Together with a sample-barcoded 5' primer, a J-beta primer mix was included in a second PCR lasting about 7 to 11 cycles. Using its own MiXCR run on the 5' RACE reads, TCRdb lists one record per CDR3 protein. Here the sample spans hundreds of thousands of distinct CDR3 sequences, about 34% being singletons. The sequence derives from an elderly woman in good health. Sequenced: blood. The rearrangement uses TRBV12-3 or TRBV12-4 and TRBJ1-1, with D maybe TRBD1 (6 bases). CDR3 amino acids: CASTERGGQRGKNTEAFF. In DNA form, the CDR3 reads TGTGCCAGCACCGAGCGAGGGGGGCAGAGGGGGAAGAACACTGAAGCTTTCTTT.